The present T cell receptor (beta chain) was sequenced within a study of low-dose radiotherapy and immunotherapy resistance in tumors. On the study more broadly: Patients were treated with intravenous nivolumab at 240 mg every two weeks and were also dosed with ipilimumab at 1 mg/kg every six weeks.

This clonotype was seen ten or more times. TRAV- and TRBV-specific primers, spanning alpha and beta chains, primed first-strand cDNA. TCR amplification ran 20 PCR cycles using constant-region and V-primer adapter primers. TCRdb re-analysed the reads in MiXCR, keeping a single row per CDR3 protein. The table has more than 70,000 distinct CDR3 sequences, roughly 31% seen once. The time point denotes: before trial treatment. CDR3 size: 17 residues. Trimming took 5 bases from V and 0 from J; bases not matched to a gene: 9. The germline V gene has CDR1 MNHEY and CDR2 SVGEGT. Sample: PBMCs, taken before treatment. This clonotype was sampled from a female donor with ovarian cancer. The V and J genes are TRBV6-2 or TRBV6-3 and TRBJ1-1, with 10 positions matching TRBD1. The chain's CDR3 is CASSPPGTGVMNTEAFF. DNA for the CDR3: TGTGCCAGCAGTCCCCCCGGGACAGGGGTGATGAACACTGAAGCTTTCTTT.